This TCR beta chain was observed in a study of T cells after somatic rescue of genetic block. The length of the CDR3 is 14 residues. V was trimmed by 3 bases and J by 9 bases, leaving 15 bases between them. Germline V gene sequence: CDR1 MNHEY, CDR2 SMNVEV (reference sequence). The repertoire was sequenced with immunoSEQ multiplex PCR; TCRdb's copy has only in-frame clones and lacks some. Of roughly 67,000 clones listed, around 90% are singletons. The chain has TRBV27 and TRBJ2-1; a possible D gene is TRBD2 (6 bases). The sample taken for sequencing was peripheral blood mononuclear cells (PBMCs). The TCR was taken from a man aged 35 to 55. For the CDR3, the DNA is TGTGCCAGCAGTTTCCTTGCGGGGCGGGGTGAGCAGTTCTTC. Translating it yields CASSFLAGRGEQFF.